Given below is one TCR beta chain in context. This record belongs to a study of blood T cell repertoires in COVID-19. Study information: From the United States, Italy and Spain came samples of acute and convalescent COVID-19. Sources were T cells, B-cell-depleted T cells, or PBMCs; the material itself was cDNA or gDNA.

Per the authors' pipeline: It was from reference gene primer amplification that nucleated cell counts were estimated. The method was immunoSEQ multiplex PCR; TCRdb's version includes in-frame clones alone and lacks a portion of them. For V, J and clone size, that table is used; D and trimming come from the DNA. This sample yields roughly 60,000 clones, of which 88% are seen a single time; 8.5% belongs to the top ten. Sequencing used peripheral blood. This clonotype was sampled from a man in his 60s with active COVID-19.

This CDR3 reads CASSLVLTGTNTEAFF. The CDR3 region has the DNA TGTGCCAGCAGCTTAGTCTTGACAGGGACGAACACTGAAGCTTTCTTT. V gene TRBV7-8 combines with J gene TRBJ1-1; 7 nucleotides agree with TRBD1. V shed 1 base, J shed 1 base, and the junction held 6 bases outside the gene matches. The CDR3 sequence is 16 residues long. Germline lookup yields CDR1 SGHVS and CDR2 FQNEAQ.